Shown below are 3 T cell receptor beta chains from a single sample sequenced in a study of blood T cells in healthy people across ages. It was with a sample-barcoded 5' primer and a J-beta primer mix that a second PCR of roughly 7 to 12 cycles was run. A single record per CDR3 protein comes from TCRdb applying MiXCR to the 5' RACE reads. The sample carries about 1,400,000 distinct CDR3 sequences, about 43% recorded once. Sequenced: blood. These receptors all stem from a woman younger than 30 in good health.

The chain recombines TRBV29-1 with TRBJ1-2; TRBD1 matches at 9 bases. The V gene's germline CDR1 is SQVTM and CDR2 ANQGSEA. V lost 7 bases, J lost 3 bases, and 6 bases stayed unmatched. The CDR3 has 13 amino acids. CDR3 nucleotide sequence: TGCAGCGGCGGACAGGGGCTACACTATGGCTACACCTTC. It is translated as CSGGQGLHYGYTF.

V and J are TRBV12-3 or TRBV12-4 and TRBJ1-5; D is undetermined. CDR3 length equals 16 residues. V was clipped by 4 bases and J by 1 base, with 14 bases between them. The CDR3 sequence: CASSSTYPDSNQPQHF. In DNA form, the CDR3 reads TGTGCCAGCAGTTCCACCTACCCAGACAGCAATCAGCCCCAGCATTTT.

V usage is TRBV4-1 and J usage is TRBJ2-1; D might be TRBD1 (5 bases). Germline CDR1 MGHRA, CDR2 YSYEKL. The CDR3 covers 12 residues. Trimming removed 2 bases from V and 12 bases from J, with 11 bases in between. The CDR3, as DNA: TGCGCCAGCAGCCAAACTCAGGGTTCGCAGTTCTTC. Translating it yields CASSQTQGSQFF.